These T cell receptor beta chains were read from a single sample in a study of cytomegalovirus exposure and HLA in healthy donors. This table comes from immunoSEQ multiplex PCR, and its TCRdb copy is limited to in-frame clones, with some not included. The sample holds around 190,000 clones, around 86% seen once. The sample consisted of PBMCs. Every receptor here comes from a woman aged 18-35 years in good health and CMV-seronegative. CDR3s include the opening cysteine and the closing phenylalanine or tryptophan. The D gene is left open where the match is weak. Size is omitted from some rows. Given values are once, few, many or a class for expanded clones.

J: TRBJ2-1
V: TRBV2
D: TRBD1
size: -
length: 15
CDR3: CASSPGTGDYNEQFF
DNA: TGTGCCAGCAGTCCCGGGACAGGGGATTACAATGAGCAGTTCTTC

J: TRBJ2-7
V: TRBV6-1
D: TRBD1
size: -
length: 14
CDR3: CASSGTGTYYEQYF
DNA: TGTGCCAGCAGCGGGACAGGGACATACTACGAGCAGTACTTC

J: TRBJ1-5
V: TRBV5-4
D: -
size: -
length: 13
CDR3: CASSSAGVGPQHF
DNA: TGTGCCAGCAGCTCGGCAGGGGTAGGGCCCCAGCATTTT

J: TRBJ1-2
V: TRBV7-2
D: TRBD1
size: -
length: 14
CDR3: CASSIGTVAEGYTF
DNA: TGTGCCAGCAGCATAGGGACAGTTGCTGAGGGCTACACCTTC

J: TRBJ2-7
V: TRBV5-1
D: TRBD2
size: -
length: 15
CDR3: CASSFPLADTYEQYF
DNA: TGCGCCAGCAGCTTCCCTCTAGCGGACACCTACGAGCAGTACTTC

J: TRBJ2-3
V: TRBV29-1
D: TRBD1
size: -
length: 13
CDR3: CSVWDRDADTQYF
DNA: TGCAGCGTCTGGGACAGGGACGCAGATACGCAGTATTTT

J: TRBJ2-5
V: TRBV4-2
D: -
size: -
length: 14
CDR3: CASSQATYGETQYF
DNA: TGTGCCAGCAGCCAAGCGACATACGGAGAGACCCAGTACTTC

J: TRBJ2-1
V: TRBV29-1
D: TRBD2
size: -
length: 14
CDR3: CSARGTRTYNEQFF
DNA: TGCAGCGCGCGCGGGACTAGAACCTACAATGAGCAGTTCTTC

J: TRBJ1-1
V: TRBV7-2
D: TRBD1
size: -
length: 15
CDR3: CASSSWTGGGTEAFF
DNA: TGTGCCAGCAGCTCTTGGACAGGGGGTGGTACTGAAGCTTTCTTT

J: TRBJ2-3
V: TRBV4-1
D: -
size: -
length: 14
CDR3: CASSLAVSTDTQYF
DNA: TGCGCCAGCAGCCTAGCGGTTAGCACAGATACGCAGTATTTT

J: TRBJ1-1
V: TRBV19
D: -
size: -
length: 14
CDR3: CASSIGQTNTEAFF
DNA: TGTGCCAGTAGTATAGGACAGACGAACACTGAAGCTTTCTTT

J: TRBJ2-2
V: TRBV11-2
D: -
size: -
length: 14
CDR3: CASSLDRGTGELFF
DNA: TGTGCCAGCAGCTTAGACAGGGGTACCGGGGAGCTGTTTTTT

J: TRBJ2-2
V: TRBV6-5
D: -
size: -
length: 13
CDR3: CASSPGLSGELFF
DNA: TGTGCCAGCAGTCCAGGGTTGTCCGGGGAGCTGTTTTTT

J: TRBJ1-2
V: TRBV6-4
D: -
size: -
length: 16
CDR3: CASSRGDGPGNYGYTF
DNA: TGTGCCAGCAGTCGGGGGGACGGCCCTGGGAACTATGGCTACACCTTC

J: TRBJ2-3
V: TRBV29-1
D: TRBD1
size: -
length: 16
CDR3: CSVARGTGSSTDTQYF
DNA: TGCAGCGTTGCGCGGGGGACAGGGAGTAGCACAGATACGCAGTATTTT

J: TRBJ1-1
V: TRBV19
D: -
size: once
length: 13
CDR3: CASSPYGNTEAFF
DNA: TGTGCCAGTAGTCCTTACGGTAACACTGAAGCTTTCTTT

J: TRBJ1-1
V: TRBV11-3
D: TRBD1
size: -
length: 16
CDR3: CASRGDLGDSYTEAFF
DNA: TGTGCCAGCAGGGGAGACCTAGGGGACAGCTACACTGAAGCTTTCTTT

J: TRBJ2-7
V: TRBV5-4
D: -
size: -
length: 13
CDR3: CASSQATIYEQYF
DNA: TGTGCCAGCAGCCAGGCCACCATCTACGAGCAGTACTTC

J: TRBJ1-5
V: TRBV19
D: -
size: -
length: 15
CDR3: CASSRQTTGSQPQHF
DNA: TGTGCCAGTAGTCGGCAGACAACTGGTTCGCAGCCCCAGCATTTT

J: TRBJ2-7
V: TRBV5-1
D: TRBD2
size: -
length: 17
CDR3: CASSLVARRGAAYEQYF
DNA: TGCGCCAGCAGCTTGGTTGCGCGGCGGGGGGCGGCCTACGAGCAGTACTTC

J: TRBJ2-7
V: TRBV9
D: -
size: -
length: 16
CDR3: CASSVDGQGLWNEQYF
DNA: TGTGCCAGCAGCGTAGATGGGCAGGGGCTTTGGAACGAGCAGTACTTC

J: TRBJ2-7
V: TRBV6-5
D: -
size: few
length: 13
CDR3: CASSSSPSYEQYF
DNA: TGTGCCAGCAGTTCTTCCCCCAGCTACGAGCAGTACTTC

J: TRBJ2-5
V: TRBV9
D: -
size: -
length: 14
CDR3: CASSVERRGETQYF
DNA: TGTGCCAGCAGCGTAGAACGCAGAGGAGAGACCCAGTACTTC

J: TRBJ2-5
V: TRBV18
D: TRBD2
size: -
length: 18
CDR3: CASSPPNLAGERLETQYF
DNA: TGTGCCAGCTCACCACCTAACCTAGCGGGGGAGCGACTAGAGACCCAGTACTTC

J: TRBJ1-5
V: TRBV7-6
D: TRBD1
size: -
length: 15
CDR3: CASSLTGQAWQPQHF
DNA: TGTGCCAGCAGCTTAACCGGACAGGCTTGGCAGCCCCAGCATTTT

J: TRBJ2-7
V: TRBV7-9
D: TRBD1
size: -
length: 16
CDR3: CASSLRGGQGTYEQYF
DNA: TGTGCCAGCAGCTTAAGGGGGGGACAGGGGACCTACGAGCAGTACTTC

J: TRBJ1-4
V: TRBV11-3
D: TRBD1
size: -
length: 14
CDR3: CASSLGQEAAKLFF
DNA: TGTGCCAGCAGCTTGGGACAGGAGGCGGCAAAACTGTTTTTT

J: TRBJ2-5
V: TRBV9
D: -
size: -
length: 15
CDR3: CASSVGAQGKETQYF
DNA: TGTGCCAGCAGCGTAGGGGCCCAGGGGAAGGAGACCCAGTACTTC

J: TRBJ1-2
V: TRBV6-1
D: TRBD1
size: -
length: 14
CDR3: CASSRQGAGDGYTF
DNA: TGTGCCAGCAGCCGACAGGGGGCAGGGGATGGCTACACCTTC

J: TRBJ2-2
V: TRBV15
D: TRBD2
size: -
length: 17
CDR3: CATSPQGAGVNTGELFF
DNA: TGTGCCACCAGCCCCCAGGGCGCGGGAGTTAACACCGGGGAGCTGTTTTTT

J: TRBJ2-5
V: TRBV7-3
D: -
size: once
length: 13
CDR3: CASSATGKETQYF
DNA: TGTGCCAGCAGCGCCACAGGGAAAGAGACCCAGTACTTC

J: TRBJ1-1
V: TRBV7-8
D: TRBD1
size: -
length: 14
CDR3: CASSLGQLNTEAFF
DNA: TGTGCCAGCAGCTTGGGACAGCTGAACACTGAAGCTTTCTTT

J: TRBJ1-2
V: TRBV27
D: -
size: -
length: 14
CDR3: CASSLAGVGYGYTF
DNA: TGTGCCAGCTCCCTGGCAGGGGTCGGCTATGGCTACACCTTC

J: TRBJ2-7
V: TRBV5-5
D: -
size: few
length: 13
CDR3: CASSLGSSYEQYF
DNA: TGTGCCAGCAGCTTGGGGAGCTCCTACGAGCAGTACTTC

J: TRBJ2-7
V: TRBV7-2
D: TRBD2
size: -
length: 14
CDR3: CASSPGLVISEQYF
DNA: TGTGCCAGCAGCCCGGGACTAGTTATCAGCGAGCAGTACTTC

J: TRBJ1-4
V: TRBV28
D: -
size: once
length: 14
CDR3: CASSLQGAKEKLFF
DNA: TGTGCCAGCAGTTTACAAGGGGCTAAGGAAAAACTGTTTTTT

J: TRBJ2-3
V: TRBV29-1
D: TRBD2
size: -
length: 14
CDR3: CSARPSGFMDTQYF
DNA: TGCAGCGCTAGGCCTAGCGGGTTCATGGATACGCAGTATTTT

J: TRBJ2-5
V: TRBV11-1
D: -
size: few
length: 14
CDR3: CASSYSDGGETQYF
DNA: TGTGCCAGCAGCTACTCAGACGGAGGGGAGACCCAGTACTTC

J: TRBJ2-7
V: TRBV7-2
D: TRBD2
size: once
length: 15
CDR3: CASSFSGRSHYEQYF
DNA: TGTGCCAGCAGCTTTAGCGGGAGGTCTCATTACGAGCAGTACTTC

J: TRBJ2-2
V: TRBV7-8
D: TRBD2
size: -
length: 15
CDR3: CASSLLAANTGELFF
DNA: TGTGCCAGCAGCCTACTAGCGGCGAACACCGGGGAGCTGTTTTTT

J: TRBJ2-7
V: TRBV5-5
D: -
size: -
length: 17
CDR3: CASSLSPSGTGDYEQYF
DNA: TGTGCCAGCAGCTTATCCCCCTCCGGGACTGGGGATTACGAGCAGTACTTC

J: TRBJ2-1
V: TRBV15
D: -
size: once
length: 16
CDR3: CATSSGAGTSYNEQFF
DNA: TGTGCCACCAGCAGTGGGGCCGGGACATCCTACAATGAGCAGTTCTTC

J: TRBJ1-1
V: TRBV5-4
D: TRBD1
size: few
length: 15
CDR3: CASSLGRQGDTEAFF
DNA: TGTGCCAGCAGCTTGGGGCGACAGGGGGACACTGAAGCTTTCTTT

J: TRBJ1-2
V: TRBV5-6
D: -
size: once
length: 16
CDR3: CASSPDTWTANYGYTF
DNA: TGTGCCAGCAGCCCCGATACCTGGACAGCTAACTATGGCTACACCTTC

J: TRBJ2-7
V: TRBV5-6
D: TRBD1
size: -
length: 14
CDR3: CASSSPGQGYEQYF
DNA: TGTGCCAGCAGCTCGCCGGGACAGGGGTACGAGCAGTACTTC

J: TRBJ2-2
V: TRBV6-4
D: -
size: -
length: 15
CDR3: CASSDSKQNTGELFF
DNA: TGTGCCAGCAGTGACTCGAAACAAAACACCGGGGAGCTGTTTTTT

J: TRBJ2-5
V: TRBV5-4
D: TRBD2
size: -
length: 16
CDR3: CASSSGDGGAGETQYF
DNA: TGTGCCAGCAGCTCTGGGGACGGGGGGGCCGGGGAGACCCAGTACTTC

J: TRBJ2-3
V: TRBV7-2
D: TRBD2
size: once
length: 15
CDR3: CASRVASGTTDTQYF
DNA: TGTGCGAGTCGGGTGGCTAGCGGGACCACAGATACGCAGTATTTT